This T cell receptor beta chain was found in a study of blood T cell repertoires in COVID-19. Study-level background: Whether acute or convalescent, the COVID-19 samples came from the United States, Italy and Spain.

Unmatched junction bases numbered 2, after V lost 0 bases and J lost 3 bases. Germline CDR1 and CDR2: SGDLS and YYNGEE. CDR3 length: 15 residues. Profiling relied on immunoSEQ multiplex PCR, and the TCRdb table lists in-frame clones only, not all of them. The sample consists of 130,000 to 150,000 clones, about nine tenths of them appearing once. The V and J genes are TRBV9 and TRBJ1-3; 8 bases match TRBD1. The sequence was collected from a human donor in a cohort sampled during active COVID-19. Sample: peripheral blood. The CDR3 protein is CASSVGGTGGNTIYF. CDR3 in DNA: TGTGCCAGCAGCGTAGGGGGGACAGGTGGAAACACCATATATTTT.